The sequence of this T cell receptor (beta chain) was determined in a study of lymphopenia after photon versus proton radiotherapy. Study-level findings and limits: Authors raise, but do not show, better survival with proton therapy. In patients who died, overall survival fell as post-nadir TCR diversity dropped more. Relative stability marked proton patients; photon patients lost diversity and naive cells. Oligoclonal CD8+ Temra expansion after nadir drove photon patients' diversity drop.

Only in-frame clones appear in the TCRdb table, and some are missing; sequencing was by immunoSEQ multiplex PCR. In the table there are 26,000 or so clones, about 81% of which are singletons. Germline trimming cut 3 bases from V and 6 bases from J; bases unmatched to any gene: 9. Germline values: CDR1 SGHTA, CDR2 FQGNSA. This CDR3 has 15 residues. As to this clone: The antigen remains unidentified.

The chain couples TRBV7-2 to TRBJ2-7; 9 bases map to TRBD1. This receptor was obtained from a man aged 45 to 65 with gastric cancer. Sequencing was performed on peripheral blood, taken from a patient treated with photon-based radiotherapy. The CDR3, as DNA: TGTGCCAGCAGCTTGTCCGGGACAGGGTCGGTCGAGCAGTACTTC. Translated: CASSLSGTGSVEQYF.